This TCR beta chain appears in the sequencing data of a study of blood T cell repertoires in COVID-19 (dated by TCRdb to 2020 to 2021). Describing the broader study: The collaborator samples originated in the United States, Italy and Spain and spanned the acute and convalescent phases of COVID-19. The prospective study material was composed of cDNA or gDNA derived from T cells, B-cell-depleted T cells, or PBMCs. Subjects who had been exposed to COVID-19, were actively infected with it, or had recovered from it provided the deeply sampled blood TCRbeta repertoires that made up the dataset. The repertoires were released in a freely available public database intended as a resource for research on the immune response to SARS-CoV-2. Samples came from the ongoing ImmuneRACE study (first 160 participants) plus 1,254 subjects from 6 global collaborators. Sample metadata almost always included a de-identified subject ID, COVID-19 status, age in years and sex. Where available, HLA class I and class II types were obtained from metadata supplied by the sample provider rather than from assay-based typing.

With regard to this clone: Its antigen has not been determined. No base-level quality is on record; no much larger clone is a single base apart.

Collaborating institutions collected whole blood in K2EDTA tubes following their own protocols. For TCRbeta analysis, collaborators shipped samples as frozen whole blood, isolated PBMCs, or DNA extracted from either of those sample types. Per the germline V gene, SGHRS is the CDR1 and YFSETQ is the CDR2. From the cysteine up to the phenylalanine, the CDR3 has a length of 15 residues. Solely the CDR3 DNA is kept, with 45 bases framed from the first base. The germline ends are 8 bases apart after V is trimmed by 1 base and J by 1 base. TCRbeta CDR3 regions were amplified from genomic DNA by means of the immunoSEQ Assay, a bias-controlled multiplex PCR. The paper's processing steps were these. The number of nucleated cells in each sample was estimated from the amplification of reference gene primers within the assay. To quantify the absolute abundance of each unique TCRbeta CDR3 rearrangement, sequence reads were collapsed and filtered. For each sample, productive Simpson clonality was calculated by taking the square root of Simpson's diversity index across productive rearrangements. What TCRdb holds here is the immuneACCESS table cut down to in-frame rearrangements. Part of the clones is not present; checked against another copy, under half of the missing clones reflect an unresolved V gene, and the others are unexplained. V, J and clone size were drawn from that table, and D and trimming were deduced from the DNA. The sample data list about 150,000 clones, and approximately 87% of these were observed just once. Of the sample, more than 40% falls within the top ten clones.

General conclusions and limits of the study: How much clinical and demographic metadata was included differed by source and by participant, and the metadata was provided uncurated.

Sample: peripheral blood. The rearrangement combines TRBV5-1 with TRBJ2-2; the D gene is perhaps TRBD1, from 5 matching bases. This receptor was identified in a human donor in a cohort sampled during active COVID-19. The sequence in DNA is TGCGCCAGCAGCTTGCCAACAGGGAACACCGGGGAGCTGTTTTTT. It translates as CASSLPTGNTGELFF.